The T cell receptor (beta chain) under discussion was sequenced for a study of cytomegalovirus exposure and HLA in healthy donors. Worth noting for this clone: The antigen remains undetermined.

CDR1 and CDR2 from the germline V gene are SEHNR and FQNEAQ (reference sequence). The CDR3 covers 12 residues. V lost 3 bases to trimming and J lost 6 bases, with 6 bases between them. The PCR was carried out with 60 Vbeta primers and 13 Jbeta primers. The repertoire was sequenced with immunoSEQ multiplex PCR; TCRdb's copy has only in-frame clones and lacks some. Of some 150,000 clones listed, over 75% are singletons. It was healthy bone marrow donors who served as donors. Points from the study as a whole: Most TCRs appeared rarely, but some public TCRs recurred in many donors. Later on, an analysis tied around 17,000 TCR beta sequences to HLA alleles at 0.05 false discovery rate.

The chain recombines TRBV7-9 with TRBJ1-5; D is ambiguous. The source material was PBMCs. The clonotype was recovered from a woman aged 30 to 39 in good health and CMV-seronegative. The DNA for the CDR3 is TGTGCCAGCAGCTTCGAGCCTCAGCCCCAGCATTTT. As protein: CASSFEPQPQHF.